The rows below give T cell receptor beta chains drawn from one sample of a study of immune characterization of retroperitoneal liposarcoma. From the PCR reads, TCRdb called clonotypes with MiXCR, one entry per CDR3 protein. The data hold 3,500 to 4,500 distinct CDR3 sequences, with under 35% observed a single time. Sequenced input: blood. These receptors were taken from a female donor with retroperitoneal liposarcoma. The CDR3 runs from the conserved cysteine through the conserved F or W. The D gene is left open where the match is weak. Clone size is not always given. Where it is, it says once, few, many or a class for expanded clones.

CDR3aa,CDR3nt,j_gene,v_gene,d_gene,abundance
CASSLLNEQYF,TGTGCCAGCAGCTTATTGAACGAGCAGTACTTC,TRBJ2-7,TRBV7-2,.,few
CASSLGARGREETQYF,TGTGCCAGCAGCTTAGGGGCCAGGGGGCGAGAAGAGACCCAGTACTTC,TRBJ2-5,TRBV7-2,TRBD1,.
CASSNTGWETEAFF,TGTGCCAGCAGTAATACAGGGTGGGAGACTGAAGCTTTCTTT,TRBJ1-1,TRBV6-6,.,few
CASSSGVGRTPYEQYF,TGTGCCAGCAGTTCCGGCGTTGGCAGGACTCCCTACGAGCAGTACTTC,TRBJ2-7,TRBV6-6,.,.
CASSQWEGRGTQFF,TGTGCCAGCAGTCAGTGGGAGGGCCGCGGGACCCAGTTCTTC,TRBJ2-1,TRBV7-4,TRBD2,.
CASSPDKAGTQYF,TGTGCCAGCAGTCCGGACAAAGCCGGGACCCAGTACTTC,TRBJ2-5,TRBV6-5,.,few
CASSSGMDRGYNEQFF,TGCGCCAGCAGCTCAGGTATGGACAGGGGTTACAATGAGCAGTTCTTC,TRBJ2-1,TRBV5-1,TRBD1,few
CASSRGGPFREQYF,TGTGCCAGCAGCCGGGGTGGTCCATTTAGAGAGCAGTACTTC,TRBJ2-7,TRBV3-1,.,once
CASSGGYLAKNIQYF,TGTGCCAGCAGTGGGGGGTACCTAGCCAAAAACATTCAGTACTTC,TRBJ2-4,TRBV25-1,.,few
CASSGTRRGPYNEQFF,TGTGCCAGCAGTGGGACTAGGCGGGGGCCCTACAATGAGCAGTTCTTC,TRBJ2-1,TRBV12-3/TRBV12-4,TRBD2,large
CASSYEGRGYNEQFF,TGTGCCAGCAGTTACGAAGGGAGAGGGTACAATGAGCAGTTCTTC,TRBJ2-1,TRBV6-2/TRBV6-3,.,few
CASSPASGKADTQYF,TGTGCCAGCAGCCCGGCTAGCGGGAAGGCAGATACGCAGTATTTT,TRBJ2-3,TRBV4-1,TRBD2,.
CASSGQGAVYEQFF,TGTGCCAGCAGCGGACAGGGGGCCGTCTACGAGCAGTTCTTC,TRBJ2-1,TRBV6-5,TRBD1,.
CASVDTGNTIYF,TGTGCCAGCGTCGACACTGGAAACACCATATATTTT,TRBJ1-3,TRBV6-5,.,few
CASTARPRGETQYF,TGTGCCAGCACCGCGCGTCCAAGGGGGGAGACCCAGTACTTC,TRBJ2-5,TRBV12-3/TRBV12-4,.,large
CASSEEGGARSYEQYF,TGTGCCAGCAGTGAAGAGGGGGGGGCGAGGTCCTACGAGCAGTACTTC,TRBJ2-7,TRBV6-1,.,medium-sized
CAISEEAGGLDEKLFF,TGTGCCATCAGTGAGGAAGCAGGGGGTTTAGATGAAAAACTGTTTTTT,TRBJ1-4,TRBV10-3,TRBD1,.
CASTTGYNEQFF,TGTGCCAGCACTACGGGATACAATGAGCAGTTCTTC,TRBJ2-1,TRBV12-3/TRBV12-4,.,once
CASSGGLAGSADTQYF,TGCGCCAGCAGCGGCGGACTAGCGGGGAGCGCAGATACGCAGTATTTT,TRBJ2-3,TRBV5-1,TRBD2,few
CASTGLAGGGTGELFF,TGTGCCAGCACTGGGCTAGCGGGGGGAGGCACCGGGGAGCTGTTTTTT,TRBJ2-2,TRBV6-1,TRBD2,medium-sized
CASSLGLAGGPGNEQYF,TGTGCCAGCAGTTTGGGACTAGCGGGGGGGCCGGGGAATGAGCAGTACTTC,TRBJ2-7,TRBV6-1,TRBD2,few
CASSLSGDYEQYF,TGTGCTAGCAGCTTATCAGGGGATTACGAGCAGTACTTC,TRBJ2-7,TRBV7-7,.,medium-sized
CASSLQGSQVLRVYF,TGTGCCAGCAGCCTACAGGGCAGTCAAGTCCTACGAGTGTACTTC,TRBJ2-5,TRBV27,.,medium-sized
CASRPLISGANVLTF,TGTGCCAGCAGGCCACTAATCTCTGGGGCCAACGTCCTGACTTTC,TRBJ2-6,TRBV6-1,.,.
CASNAEGFQFF,TGTGCCAGCAACGCCGAGGGGTTTCAGTTCTTC,TRBJ2-1,TRBV6-1,.,few
CASGTRNRNEQFF,TGTGCCAGCGGGACTAGGAATAGGAATGAGCAGTTCTTC,TRBJ2-1,TRBV6-1,TRBD2,.
CASSSTAKGNTIYF,TGTGCCAGCAGTTCGACAGCGAAGGGAAACACCATATATTTT,TRBJ1-3,TRBV6-6,.,.
CASSTGYGYTF,TGTGCCAGCAGTACAGGGTATGGCTACACCTTC,TRBJ1-2,TRBV25-1,.,.
CASSEFVGGNQGNEQFF,TGTGCCAGCAGTGAATTCGTCGGGGGGAATCAAGGGAATGAGCAGTTCTTC,TRBJ2-1,TRBV6-1,TRBD2,.
CAISGTSGKPSTDTQYF,TGTGCCATCAGCGGAACTAGCGGGAAACCTAGCACAGATACGCAGTATTTT,TRBJ2-3,TRBV10-3,TRBD2,.
CASTRWVFDYTF,TGTGCCAGCACCCGGTGGGTTTTTGACTACACCTTC,TRBJ1-2,TRBV6-1,.,.
CASSSLRGLAGLSTDTQYF,TGTGCCAGCAGTTCCCTTAGGGGACTAGCGGGACTAAGCACAGATACGCAGTATTTT,TRBJ2-3,TRBV12-3/TRBV12-4,TRBD2,medium-sized
CASSLMGSTDTQYF,TGTGCCAGCAGCTTGATGGGGAGCACAGATACGCAGTATTTT,TRBJ2-3,TRBV11-3,.,medium-sized
CASRGLADEQFF,TGTGCCAGCAGGGGACTAGCGGATGAGCAGTTCTTC,TRBJ2-1,TRBV6-1,TRBD2,large
CASSAPGQGFGGYTF,TGTGCCAGCAGTGCCCCGGGACAGGGGTTCGGTGGCTACACCTTC,TRBJ1-2,TRBV6-1,TRBD1,.
CASSSGTSGSTPYF,TGTGCCAGCAGCTCCGGGACTAGCGGGAGTACCCCATACTTC,TRBJ2-1,TRBV7-2,TRBD2,.
CASRGQGVAYNEQFF,TGTGCCAGCAGGGGACAGGGAGTCGCCTACAATGAGCAGTTCTTC,TRBJ2-1,TRBV6-2/TRBV6-3,TRBD1,few
CASSYSWDGYTEAFF,TGTGCCAGCAGTTATTCCTGGGACGGATACACTGAAGCTTTCTTT,TRBJ1-1,TRBV6-5,.,.
CASINTGELFF,TGTGCCAGCATAAATACCGGGGAGCTGTTTTTT,TRBJ2-2,TRBV6-1,.,.
CASSGPGQGHNEQFF,TGTGCCAGCAGTGGTCCCGGACAGGGGCACAATGAGCAGTTCTTC,TRBJ2-1,TRBV6-1,TRBD1,medium-sized
CASSEQENYGYTF,TGTGCCAGCAGTGAGCAGGAGAACTATGGCTACACCTTC,TRBJ1-2,TRBV6-1,.,large
CASSLMVGLGGSYEQYF,TGTGCCAGCAGCCTTATGGTGGGACTAGGGGGGTCCTACGAGCAGTACTTC,TRBJ2-7,TRBV12-3/TRBV12-4,TRBD2,.
CASSELVSEQFF,TGTGCCAGCAGTGAATTGGTGAGCGAGCAGTTCTTC,TRBJ2-1,TRBV6-1,.,.
CASSPVSGLAGYSGELFF,TGTGCCAGCAGTCCCGTAAGTGGACTAGCGGGTTATTCCGGGGAGCTGTTTTTT,TRBJ2-2,TRBV27,TRBD2,.
CASSWGQKNIQYF,TGTGCCAGCAGTTGGGGACAGAAAAACATTCAGTACTTC,TRBJ2-4,TRBV12-3/TRBV12-4,TRBD1,.
CASSRTGGGLPTQYF,TGTGCCAGCAGTAGGACGGGTGGTGGTTTGCCTACGCAGTACTTC,TRBJ2-5,TRBV5-6,.,.
CASGQGQGNFYEQYF,TGTGCCAGCGGACAGGGACAGGGGAATTTCTACGAGCAGTACTTC,TRBJ2-7,TRBV6-1,TRBD1,few
CASSPGTSEYNEQFF,TGTGCCAGCAGCCCCGGGACTAGCGAATACAATGAGCAGTTCTTC,TRBJ2-1,TRBV11-3,TRBD2,medium-sized
CASSHQSSGTYNEQFF,TGTGCCAGCAGCCATCAGAGTAGCGGAACCTACAATGAGCAGTTCTTC,TRBJ2-1,TRBV12-3/TRBV12-4,.,.